A selection of T cell receptor beta chains follows, all from one sample in a study of T cell repertoires in aging, cancer and after chemotherapy. MiXCR, run by TCRdb on the multiplex PCR reads, gives a single entry per CDR3 protein. The table shows under 8,500 distinct CDR3 sequences, with approximately 32% occurring only once. Input material: blood. The receptors come from a human donor in good health. Each CDR3 is given with its conserved first and last residue. The D gene is left open where the match is weak.

V gene | D gene | CDR3 protein
TRBV20-1 | . | CSARVWGGAGTDTQYF
TRBV6-1 | TRBD1 | CASSVFGQGFYEQYF
TRBV6-5 | . | CASSQGGVSDTQYF
TRBV11-1 | . | CASSKGGLLTGNTIYF
TRBV18 | TRBD1 | CASSPSQGQGNTIYF
TRBV12-3/TRBV12-4 | . | CASSTTVEKLFF
TRBV5-4 | TRBD1 | CASSFGDRGPDTQYF
TRBV5-6 | . | CASSPGTATQYF
TRBV14 | . | CASSQDGEGRALNNSPLHF
TRBV19 | . | CASSIRGREAFF
TRBV19 | TRBD2 | CAVTGLAGRRDEQFF
TRBV6-5 | . | CASREGGGLSGNTIYF